This T cell receptor beta chain was captured by sequencing in a study of blood T cell repertoires in COVID-19. Per the authors' pipeline: Reference gene primer amplification gave estimated nucleated cell counts. The repertoire was sequenced with immunoSEQ multiplex PCR; TCRdb's copy has only in-frame clones and lacks some. Clonal size and the V and J genes are those of that table, whereas D and trimming came from the DNA. This sample has around 150,000 clones; over 80% occur once, and the top ten carry about 2.5%. This clone was detected only once. The CDR3 spans 14 residues. Germline-derived CDR1 and CDR2 are KGHSH and LQKENI. The V and J ends lost 0 bases and 5 bases respectively, with 8 bases between them.

The chain is built from TRBV18 and TRBJ1-5; D unresolved. This receptor was identified in a man over 45 with active COVID-19. Sequenced: peripheral blood. CDR3 loop: CASSPPGGDQPQHF. The CDR3 DNA reads TGTGCCAGCTCACCACCGGGAGGTGATCAGCCCCAGCATTTT.